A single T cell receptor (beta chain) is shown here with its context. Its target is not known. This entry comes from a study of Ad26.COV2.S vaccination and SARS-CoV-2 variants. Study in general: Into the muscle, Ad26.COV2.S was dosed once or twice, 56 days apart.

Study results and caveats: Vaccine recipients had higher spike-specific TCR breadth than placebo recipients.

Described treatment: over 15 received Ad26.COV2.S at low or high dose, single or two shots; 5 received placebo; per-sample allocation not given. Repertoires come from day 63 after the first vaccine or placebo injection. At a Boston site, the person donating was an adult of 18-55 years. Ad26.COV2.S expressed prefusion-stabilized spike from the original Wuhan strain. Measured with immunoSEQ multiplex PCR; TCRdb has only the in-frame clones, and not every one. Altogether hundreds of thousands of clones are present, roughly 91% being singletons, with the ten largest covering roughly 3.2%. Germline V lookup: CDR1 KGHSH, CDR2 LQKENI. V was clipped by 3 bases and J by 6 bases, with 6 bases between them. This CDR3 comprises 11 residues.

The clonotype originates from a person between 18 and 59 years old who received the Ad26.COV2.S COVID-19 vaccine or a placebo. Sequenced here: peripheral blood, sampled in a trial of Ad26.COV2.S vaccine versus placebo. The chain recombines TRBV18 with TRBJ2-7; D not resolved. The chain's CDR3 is CASSPGFEQYF. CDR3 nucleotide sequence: TGTGCCAGCTCACCGGGGTTCGAGCAGTACTTC. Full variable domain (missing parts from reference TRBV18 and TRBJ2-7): NAGVMQNPRHLVRRRGQEARLRCSPMKGHSHVYWYRQLPEEGLKFMVYLQKENIIDESGMPKERFSAEFPKEGPSILRIQQVVRGDSAAYFCASSPGFEQYFGPGTRLTVT.